The present TCR beta chain was sequenced within a study of OX40 agonist ivuxolimab in advanced cancers. Study results and limitations: Not determined was the antigen specificity of the expanded peripheral T cells.

Profiling relied on immunoSEQ multiplex PCR, and the TCRdb table lists in-frame clones only, not all of them. The sample includes approximately 70,000 clones, approximately 90% of them seen just once. Trimming stripped 2 bases from V and 1 base from J, with 6 bases between. The germline CDR1 and CDR2 sequences are MNHNS and SASEGT. The CDR3 covers 14 residues. About this clone: Its cognate antigen is unknown.

The rearrangement uses TRBV6-1 and TRBJ1-5; D not certain. Sample: CD4+ or CD8+ T cells sorted from blood, taken in a trial of the OX40 agonist ivuxolimab. This clonotype was sampled from an adult with an advanced solid tumor such as melanoma, head and neck, liver or kidney cancer. CDR3: CASSEFSSNQPQHF. CDR3 nucleotide sequence: TGTGCCAGCAGTGAATTCTCCAGCAATCAGCCCCAGCATTTT.